A single sample is the source of the 19 T cell receptor beta chains below, sequenced in a study of cytomegalovirus exposure and HLA in healthy donors. 60 Vbeta and 13 Jbeta primers were used in PCR. The table came from immunoSEQ multiplex PCR; TCRdb's copy has only in-frame clones and leaves some out. The top ten hold more than 2.5% of the sample, which has 120,000 or so clones, around three quarters seen once. The sequencing input was PBMCs. All receptors derive from a male donor in good health and CMV-seronegative.

The sample holds a few counts of this clone. The V and J genes are TRBV4-3 and TRBJ2-1; TRBD2 matches 12 bases. The CDR3 sequence is 15 residues long. With V trimmed by 2 bases and J by 9 bases, 5 bases remained unmatched. Germline CDR1 reads LGHNA; CDR2 reads YSLEER. The CDR3 DNA sequence: TGCGCCAGCAGCCAACTAGCGGGGGGGCCCGGTGAGCAGTTCTTC. Encoded protein: CASSQLAGGPGEQFF.

The chain couples TRBV10-1 to TRBJ1-1, with 7 nucleotides matching TRBD1. Germline CDR1 reads WNHNN; CDR2 reads SYGVQD (reference sequence). J was trimmed by 5 bases and V by 7 bases; bases with no gene match: 7. The CDR3 has 13 residues. CDR3 region: CASKGAGGTEAFF. The CDR3 DNA reads as TGCGCCAGCAAAGGGGCAGGGGGAACTGAAGCTTTCTTT.

This chain joins TRBV27 and TRBJ2-1, with a weak D call TRBD1 (6 bases). CDR1 and CDR2 from the germline V gene are MNHEY and SMNVEV (reference sequence). Trimming took off 8 bases at V and 10 bases at J, with 15 bases between the two ends. The CDR3 totals 12 residues. CDR3 sequence: CASGRDNREQFF. In nucleotides, the CDR3 is TGTGCCAGCGGTCGGGACAATCGGGAGCAGTTCTTC.

For this clone: The junction and the germline gene differ at one end; a read error may be behind it. The rearrangement uses TRBV5-1 and TRBJ2-2, with 7 bases lining up with TRBD1. The CDR3 runs 17 residues. The germline CDR1 and CDR2 sequences are SGHRS and YFSETQ. CDR3 sequence: CAGSLALETGRTGELFF. The DNA for the CDR3 is TGCGCCGGCAGCTTGGCCCTTGAGACAGGGAGAACCGGGGAGCTGTTTTTT.

V usage is TRBV20-1 and J usage is TRBJ2-1; perhaps TRBD1 as D (6 bases). Germline V CDR1 and CDR2: DFQATT, SNEGSKA (reference sequence). V was clipped by 2 bases and J by 9 bases, with 8 bases between them. The CDR3 runs to 11 residues. The CDR3 is CSARSGAEQFF. In DNA, the CDR3 is TGCAGTGCTAGATCAGGGGCTGAGCAGTTCTTC.

The chain couples TRBV27 to TRBJ1-1, with D unclear. V shed 0 bases and J shed 8 bases, with 7 bases lying between them. The CDR3 contains 12 residues. The germline V gene encodes CDR1 MNHEY and CDR2 SMNVEV (reference sequence). The CDR3 nucleotides read TGTGCCAGCAGTTTATCAGGGAGAGAAGCTTTCTTT. Its translation: CASSLSGREAFF.

V gene TRBV2 combines with J gene TRBJ2-6; possible D gene TRBD2, 5 bases. Per the germline V gene, CDR1 is SNHLY and CDR2 is FYNNEI. This CDR3 contains 17 residues. Trimming stripped 5 bases from V and 0 bases from J, with 14 bases between. The CDR3 loop reads CASSSGIGLSGANVLTF. DNA of the CDR3: TGTGCCAGCAGTTCCGGGATAGGGCTCTCTGGGGCCAACGTCCTGACTTTC.

V usage is TRBV4-2 and J usage is TRBJ1-6, with D uncertain. Trimming stripped 5 bases from V and 9 bases from J, with 14 bases between. The germline CDR1 and CDR2 sequences are LGHNA and YNFKEQ. The CDR3 sequence is 14 residues long. The CDR3 region has the DNA TGTGCCAGCAGCTTGTTTTCAGGAGGTTCACCCCTCCACTTT. It codes for CASSLFSGGSPLHF.

The chain recombines TRBV6-6 with TRBJ2-7; D uncertain. The CDR3 length is 14 residues. The germline CDR1 and CDR2 sequences are MNHNY and SVGAGI (reference sequence). With 5 bases removed from V and 0 bases from J, the gap between germline ends came to 11 bases. The CDR3: CASSLIASSYEQYF. The CDR3 nucleotides read TGTGCCAGCAGTCTAATAGCATCCTCCTACGAGCAGTACTTC.

This chain connects TRBV11-2 to TRBJ2-2; D is possibly TRBD1 (6 bases). Trimming took 5 bases from V and 4 from J, leaving 11 bases between them. The CDR3 length is 14 residues. Germline V lookup: CDR1 SGHAT, CDR2 FQNNGV. DNA of the CDR3: TGTGCCAGCAGCCAACAGGGCTTCACCGGGGAGCTGTTTTTT. Residues: CASSQQGFTGELFF. Full variable domain (rest looked up from reference TRBV11-2 and TRBJ2-2): EAGVAQSPRYKIIEKRQSVAFWCNPISGHATLYWYQQILGQGPKLLIQFQNNGVVDDSQLPKDRFSAERLKGVDSTLKIQPAKLEDSAVYLCASSQQGFTGELFFGEGSRLTVL.

This sequence joins TRBV29-1 and TRBJ1-1, with D possibly matching TRBD1 (6 bases). The germline CDR1 and CDR2 sequences are SQVTM and ANQGSEA. CDR3 size: 13 residues. V was clipped by 8 bases and J by 5 bases, with 18 bases between them. The CDR3 bases are TGCAGCTCTTATGGGGGGGGCGGGACTGAAGCTTTCTTT. Protein: CSSYGGGGTEAFF.

The chain carries TRBV28 and TRBJ2-5; D is perhaps TRBD1 (6 bases). The J call is in doubt because the DNA end fits TRBJ2-7 better. This CDR3 is built from 12 residues. Germline assignment: CDR1 MDHEN and CDR2 SYDVKM. CDR3 bases: TGTGCCAGCAGTTCGACAGGTTACGAGCAGTACTTC. It specifies CASSSTGYEQYF.

The CDR3 DNA is TGTGCCAGCAGCTTAATGACAGGGCTTAACTATGGCTACACCTTC. It translates to CASSLMTGLNYGYTF. The gene calls are TRBV5-5 and TRBJ1-2; 7 bases align to TRBD1. J gave up 1 base and V 2 bases, and 5 bases lay outside the gene matches. Germline assignment: CDR1 SGHKS and CDR2 YYEKEE (reference sequence). This CDR3 is 15 amino acids long.

The chain employs TRBV4-3 and TRBJ2-6; tentative D call: TRBD2 (6 bases). Germline values: CDR1 LGHNA, CDR2 YSLEER. The CDR3 contains 17 residues. V was clipped by 0 bases and J by 2 bases, with 11 bases between them. DNA for the CDR3: TGCGCCAGCAGCCAAGATCCGCGGGGAGCTGGGGCCAACGTCCTGACTTTC. Its translation is CASSQDPRGAGANVLTF.

The rearrangement joins TRBV29-1 to TRBJ1-1; D is unresolved. This CDR3 has 14 residues. Germline CDR1 SQVTM, CDR2 ANQGSEA. V lost 5 bases, J lost 2 bases, and 15 bases lay in between. The CDR3 sequence is CSVTPTRGNTEAFF. The DNA of the CDR3 is TGCAGCGTTACGCCGACCCGGGGAAACACTGAAGCTTTCTTT.

The rearrangement joins TRBV15 to TRBJ1-1; D is unclear. The CDR3 has 15 amino acids. CDR1 LNHNV and CDR2 YYDKDF come from the germline V gene (reference sequence). V was clipped by 3 bases and J by 3 bases, with 14 bases between them. CDR3 in DNA: TGTGCCACCAGCAGGTCCAGACCCGGGGACACTGAAGCTTTCTTT. Its protein product is CATSRSRPGDTEAFF.

This rearrangement joins TRBV19 to TRBJ1-6; tentative D call: TRBD1 (5 bases). This CDR3 region has 16 residues. Germline V gene lookup returns CDR1 LNHDA and CDR2 SQIVND (reference sequence). Trimming shortened V by 2 bases and J by 6 bases, and 14 bases separated the two germline ends. The CDR3: CASSIWRGRGNSPLHF. The DNA of the CDR3 is TGTGCCAGTAGTATATGGAGGGGACGGGGTAATTCACCCCTCCACTTT.

This clone was seen a single time. This sequence joins TRBV28 and TRBJ1-2; no clear D. V lost 4 bases, J lost 8 bases, and 17 bases lay in between. CDR1 and CDR2 (germline): MDHEN, SYDVKM. The CDR3 consists of 14 residues. DNA of the CDR3: TGTGCCAGCAGTTCCTCCGGGTCGCTTGAGGGCTACACCTTC. Residues: CASSSSGSLEGYTF.

This clone has just one count. The chain carries TRBV5-1 and TRBJ2-2; D is possibly TRBD1 (5 bases). The germline CDR1 and CDR2 sequences are SGHRS and YFSETQ. The CDR3 contains 14 residues. V lost 0 bases and J lost 4, with 7 bases in between. The chain's CDR3 is CASSLEQATGELFF. The CDR3 nucleotides read TGCGCCAGCAGCTTGGAACAGGCCACCGGGGAGCTGTTTTTT.